These 15 T cell receptor beta chains came from one sample sequenced in a study of blood T cells in healthy people across ages. PCR was performed a second time for about 6 to 11 cycles using a sample-barcoded 5' primer and a J-beta primer mix. TCRdb re-analysed the 5' RACE reads in MiXCR, keeping a single row per CDR3 protein. The sample has 800,000 or so distinct CDR3 sequences, 20% to 25% seen once. These data also formed part of another study, on T cells of mothers and their children.

The sequenced material came from blood. The receptor set was obtained from a boy between 5 and 17 years old in good health.

The chain has TRBV19 and TRBJ1-4; 7 bases align to TRBD1. The germline V gene has CDR1 LNHDA and CDR2 SQIVND (reference sequence). The CDR3 is made up of 15 amino acids. V was pared by 3 bases and J by 7 bases, with 8 bases of the junction left unmatched. The CDR3 DNA follows: TGTGCCAGTAGTATGGGCGACAGGGAGGTTGAAAAACTGTTTTTT. This codes for CASSMGDREVEKLFF.

This clonotype showed up just a few times. The rearrangement joins TRBV20-1 to TRBJ1-5, with 8 positions matching TRBD1. Germline CDR1 is DFQATT and CDR2 is SNEGSKA (reference sequence). The CDR3 is 15 residues long. The V and J ends lost 0 bases and 11 bases, in that order; junction bases with no gene match: 12. In nucleotides, the CDR3 is TGCAGTGCTAGAGATACGGGACAGGACGTTTCGACCCAGCATTTT. Amino acids: CSARDTGQDVSTQHF.

This clonotype was observed a few times. This chain joins TRBV12-3 or TRBV12-4 and TRBJ1-5, with D tentatively TRBD1 (6 bases). The CDR3 runs to 15 residues. V lost 6 bases and J 3 bases, leaving 15 bases between the germline ends. In DNA form, the CDR3 reads TGTGCCAGCAGACAATCCACAGGGCTCAATCAGCCCCAGCATTTT. Translating gives CASRQSTGLNQPQHF.

In its sample, this clonotype was seen a few times. This sequence joins TRBV7-2 and TRBJ2-5, with 8 bases lining up with TRBD2. The J call is doubtful: the DNA matches TRBJ2-7 better. The CDR3 has 14 residues. Germline CDR1 and CDR2: SGHTA and FQGNSA. CDR3 residues: CASSIPGLVSEQYF. The CDR3 DNA reads as TGTGCCAGCAGCATACCGGGACTAGTGAGCGAGCAGTACTTC.

V and J are TRBV11-2 and TRBJ2-1, with 9 nucleotides matching TRBD2. The DNA matches TRBJ2-7 better at its end, which makes the J call doubtful. The CDR3 consists of 15 residues. Germline V gives CDR1 SGHAT, CDR2 FQNNGV. The chain's CDR3 is CASSSQAGGRFEQYF. CDR3 sequence (DNA): TGTGCCAGCAGCTCCCAGGCGGGAGGGAGATTCGAGCAGTACTTC.

The chain recombines TRBV6-6 with TRBJ2-7; D ambiguous. Germline loops: CDR1 MNHNY, CDR2 SVGAGI (reference sequence). V was trimmed by 8 bases and J by 3 bases, leaving 8 bases between them. The CDR3 covers 11 residues. CDR3 residues: CASAASYEQYF. The CDR3 DNA reads TGTGCCAGCGCGGCCAGCTACGAGCAGTACTTC.

J is TRBJ1-6 and V is TRBV18; D remains ambiguous. CDR1 KGHSH and CDR2 LQKENI come from the germline V gene. There are 17 residues in the CDR3. V was cut by 6 bases and J by 0 bases, with 15 bases left in between. The DNA for the CDR3 is TGTGCCAGCTCTCCTGGCGCGGGGAGCTCCTATAATTCACCCCTCCACTTT. Translation gives CASSPGAGSSYNSPLHF.

The chain has TRBV6-6 and TRBJ2-5; D not certain. Germline V lookup: CDR1 MNHNY, CDR2 SVGAGI (reference sequence). The ends were cut back, 7 bases at V and 0 bases at J, with 15 bases in the middle. This CDR3 spans 15 amino acids. The CDR3: CASTETDAYQETQYF. The CDR3, as DNA: TGTGCCAGCACCGAAACGGACGCCTACCAAGAGACCCAGTACTTC.

This rearrangement joins TRBV5-6 to TRBJ2-7; 7 bases align to TRBD1. CDR1 and CDR2 (germline): SGHDT, YYEEEE. This CDR3 contains 16 residues. The V gene end was trimmed by 3 bases and the J gene end by 1 base; junction bases not matched to a gene: 10. The CDR3 loop reads CASSSFRGQDSYEQYF. The CDR3 nucleotides read TGTGCCAGCAGCTCCTTCCGTGGACAGGATTCCTACGAGCAGTACTTC.

In its sample, this clonotype was seen a few times. This sequence joins TRBV7-9 and TRBJ1-4, with D possibly being TRBD1 (5 bases). The V gene lost 3 bases and the J gene lost 4 bases, with 12 bases spanning the gap. Germline CDR1 and CDR2: SEHNR and FQNEAQ (reference sequence). CDR3 length: 15 amino acids. CDR3 coding DNA: TGTGCCAGCAGCTTGCTGGACACCGATAATGAAAAACTGTTTTTT. It specifies CASSLLDTDNEKLFF. Variable domain in full (rest from reference TRBV7-9 and TRBJ1-4): DTGVSQNPRHKITKRGQNVTFRCDPISEHNRLYWYRQTLGQGPEFLTYFQNEAQLEKSRLLSDRFSAERPKGSFSTLEIQRTEQGDSAMYLCASSLLDTDNEKLFFGSGTQLSVL.

The chain joins TRBV6-2 or TRBV6-3 to TRBJ2-4, with TRBD1 identical over 7 bases. V shed 7 bases, J shed 2 bases, and the junction held 5 bases outside the gene matches. The CDR3 totals 14 residues. Per the germline V gene, CDR1 is MNHEY and CDR2 is SVGEGT. The CDR3 loop is CASTQTGPKNIQYF. The CDR3 nucleotides are TGTGCCAGCACCCAGACAGGGCCCAAAAACATTCAGTACTTC.

V gene TRBV5-1 combines with J gene TRBJ2-1; 16 bases align to TRBD2. The last part of the DNA fits TRBJ2-7 better; the J call may be wrong. The CDR3 is 16 amino acids. Per germline, CDR1 SGHRS and CDR2 YFSETQ. The CDR3 protein is CASSSGTSGRAYEQYF. CDR3 bases: TGCGCCAGCAGCTCCGGGACTAGCGGGAGGGCCTACGAGCAGTACTTC.

This clonotype has only a few counts. The V gene is TRBV11-2, the J gene TRBJ2-3; 10 bases fit TRBD1. This CDR3 region has 15 residues. Looked up from germline, CDR1 is SGHAT and CDR2 is FQNNGV. Trimming cost V 1 base and J 5 bases; bases outside gene matches: 3. In DNA form, the CDR3 reads TGTGCCAGCAGCTTAGGGGACAGGGGAAAAGATACGCAGTATTTT. Translating gives CASSLGDRGKDTQYF.

The V call is TRBV6-1, the J call TRBJ2-5; the D is unclear. The J call is uncertain, as TRBJ2-7 better fits the DNA end. The CDR3 runs to 13 residues. Germline CDR1 is MNHNS and CDR2 is SASEGT. CDR3 protein: CASSEPPYYEQYF. The DNA for the CDR3 is TGTGCCAGCAGTGAACCACCCTACTACGAGCAGTACTTC.

The chain links TRBV6-2 or TRBV6-3 to TRBJ2-5; the D gene is possibly TRBD2 (5 bases). The assigned J gene may be wrong: the sequence end matches TRBJ2-7 better. Germline-derived CDR1 and CDR2 are MNHEY and SVGEGT. The CDR3 runs 14 residues. CDR3 coding DNA: TGTGCCAGCAGTCCACTAGACTCTGCCTACGAGCAGTACTTC. Translating gives CASSPLDSAYEQYF.